This TCR beta chain was recorded in a study of cytomegalovirus exposure and HLA in healthy donors. Overall study context: An early data release held some 89 million unique TCRs from HLA-typed donors. General study findings and limits: Researchers reported in a later analysis that common viral pathogens appeared linked to several top clusters.

About this clone itself: Its antigen is unknown.

All the people who gave samples were healthy bone marrow donors. PCR amplification relied on 60 Vbeta primers (plus 13 Jbeta primers). Measured with immunoSEQ multiplex PCR; TCRdb has only the in-frame clones, and not every one. This table lists about 99,000 clones. With 1 base clipped from V and 6 bases from J, the junction kept 8 bases outside the gene matches. The V gene's germline CDR1 is SQVTM and CDR2 ANQGSEA. The CDR3 contains 14 residues. Sequencing input: PBMCs. This chain connects TRBV29-1 to TRBJ1-1; 7 bases map to TRBD1. This sequence was found in a man aged 35-49 years in good health and CMV-seronegative. The CDR3: CSVEGPTGAPEAFF. Written as DNA, the CDR3 is TGCAGCGTTGAAGGACCAACAGGGGCCCCTGAAGCTTTCTTT.